This T cell receptor (beta chain) was captured by sequencing in a study of stem cell transplantation in POMP-related autoinflammatory disease. Study as a whole: Hypothesis: faulty thymoproteasomes impair CD8+ T-cell selection, skewing TRB repertoires.

The CDR3 totals 14 residues. The repertoire was sequenced with immunoSEQ multiplex PCR; TCRdb's copy has only in-frame clones and lacks some. Of some 65,000 clones in the sample, just over 90% are singletons; the top ten hold 0.5% to 0.75%. Material: CD4+ T cells from PBMCs, obtained after stem cell transplantation. The V call is TRBV21-1, the J call TRBJ1-1. TRBV21-1 is tagged as a pseudogene. The TCR was taken from a human patient with POMP-related autoinflammation and immune dysregulation (PRAID). Certain T cells may be donor cells from the graft. The CDR3 reads CASSPARGNTEAFF. In nucleotides, the CDR3 is TGTGCCAGCAGCCCCGCCCGGGGGAACACTGAAGCTTTCTTT.